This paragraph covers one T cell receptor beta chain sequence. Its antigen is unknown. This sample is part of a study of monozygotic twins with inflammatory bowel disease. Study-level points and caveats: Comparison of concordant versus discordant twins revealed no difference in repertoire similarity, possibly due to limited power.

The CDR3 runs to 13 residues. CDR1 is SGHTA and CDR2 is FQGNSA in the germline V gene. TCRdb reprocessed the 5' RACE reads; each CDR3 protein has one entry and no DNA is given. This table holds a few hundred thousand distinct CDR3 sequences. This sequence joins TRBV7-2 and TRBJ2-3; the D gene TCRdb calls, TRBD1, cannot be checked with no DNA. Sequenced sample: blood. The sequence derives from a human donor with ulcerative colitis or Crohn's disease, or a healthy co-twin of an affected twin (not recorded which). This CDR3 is CASSGYREDTQYF.